Ten or more counts support the clone carrying this T cell receptor (beta chain). Its antigen is undetermined. The CDR3 covers 15 residues. V was pared by 0 bases and J by 13 bases, with 19 bases between. Germline loops: CDR1 MGHRA, CDR2 YSYEKL. The data were taken from a study of T-cell reconstitution after alpha-beta-depleted transplantation in children. Study-wide findings and caveats: As was reported, about two months after transplant, alpha-beta T cells came from several hundred expanded graft clones. A year had passed since transplant, and T-cell counts and diversity by then came mostly from newly produced T cells. After transplant, high TCRbeta diversity at day 60 in some patients arose from surviving recipient T cells and thymic progenitors.

Unique molecular identifiers were used to barcode this TCRbeta library. TCRdb analysed the PCR reads with MiXCR anew, one entry per CDR3 protein. This sample has roughly 790,000 distinct CDR3 sequences, with 15% to 20% found just once. The sample consisted of PBMCs, mostly from graft donor cells, taken 360 days after TCRalphabeta/CD19-depleted stem cell transplant. This sequence originates from a male patient between 10 and 17 years old who had a stem cell transplant for acute lymphoblastic leukemia, so the T cells may come from the graft donor. The chain has TRBV4-1 and TRBJ2-4, with a possible D match to TRBD1 (6 bases). The DNA of the CDR3 is TGCGCCAGCAGCCAAGATATCCCGCTCAGGGGTCGGCAGTACTTC. Translating gives CASSQDIPLRGRQYF.